This T cell receptor (beta chain) was found in a study of T-cell reconstitution after alpha-beta-depleted transplantation in children. A few counts support this clonotype. V was clipped by 8 bases and J by 1 base; unmatched bases: 9. CDR1 is DFQATT, CDR2 SNEGSKA, per germline (reference sequence). CDR3 length: 14 residues. Preparing the TCRbeta library involved the use of unique molecular identifiers. TCRdb ran MiXCR on the PCR reads and lists one entry per CDR3 protein. The sample contains hundreds of thousands of distinct CDR3 sequences, approximately 15% of which appear only once. Sequenced here: PBMCs from the stem cell graft donor, sampled from the stem cell graft. This TCR came from a human donor who donated a stem cell graft to a child with acute myeloid leukemia. J is TRBJ2-3 and V is TRBV20-1; 7 bases are shared with TRBD2. CDR3 sequence reads: CSLSGAGGTDTQYF. The CDR3 region has the DNA TGCAGTTTATCTGGGGCGGGGGGCACAGATACGCAGTATTTT.